These 30 T cell receptor beta chains originate from one sample sequenced in a study of blood T cell repertoires in COVID-19. Generated by immunoSEQ multiplex PCR, the TCRdb table keeps only in-frame clones and is missing some. The repertoire includes approximately 230,000 clones, 88% of them detected once, and more than 1.2% sits in the top ten. Specimen: peripheral blood. These TCRs come from a man aged 80 or over with acute or convalescent COVID-19.

V and J are TRBV29-1 and TRBJ2-5; D is undetermined. From germline, CDR1 is SQVTM and CDR2 ANQGSEA. Between the trimmed V and J ends, which lost 3 bases and 1 base, there was a span of 6 bases. There are 12 residues in the CDR3. This chain's CDR3 is CSVESGQETQYF. The CDR3 bases are TGCAGCGTTGAGTCGGGCCAAGAGACCCAGTACTTC.

Comments on this clone: Distinct nucleotide sequences in the sample also encode this CDR3. This chain connects TRBV19 to TRBJ1-1, with a weak D call TRBD1 (5 bases). Germline CDR1 LNHDA, CDR2 SQIVND (reference sequence). The CDR3 is 13 amino acids. The V end lost 4 bases, the J end lost 1 base, and 7 bases lay between the germline ends. The CDR3 sequence is CASSTTGNTEAFF. The CDR3 DNA sequence: TGTGCCAGTAGTACAACAGGGAACACTGAAGCTTTCTTT.

This clone was counted a single time. The chain links TRBV5-5 to TRBJ1-2, with a tentative D call TRBD1 (5 bases). The V gene's germline CDR1 is SGHKS and CDR2 YYEKEE (reference sequence). CDR3 size: 12 residues. Trimming cost V 7 bases and J 4 bases, with 11 bases left between them. CDR3 loop: CASAGSGYGYTF. The CDR3 bases are TGTGCCAGCGCAGGGTCGGGCTATGGCTACACCTTC.

The chain employs TRBV12-3 or TRBV12-4 and TRBJ1-5; no definite D call. V dropped 0 bases and J dropped 5 bases, with 5 bases sitting between them. The CDR3 contains 13 residues. The CDR3 reads CASSLAEYQPQHF. In DNA, the CDR3 is TGTGCCAGCAGTTTAGCCGAGTATCAGCCCCAGCATTTT.

The rearrangement joins TRBV9 to TRBJ1-1; no clear D. Trimming removed 0 bases at V and 1 base at J, with 10 bases between. Germline-derived CDR1 and CDR2 are SGDLS and YYNGEE. This CDR3 is built from 15 residues. The CDR3 spells CASSVEVAENTEAFF. CDR3 sequence (DNA): TGTGCCAGCAGCGTAGAAGTGGCGGAGAACACTGAAGCTTTCTTT.

The chain employs TRBV6-5 and TRBJ1-6; D gene unclear. CDR1 and CDR2 (germline): MNHEY, SVGAGI. Trimming shortened V by 6 bases and J by 7 bases, and 13 bases separated the two germline ends. The CDR3 spans 14 residues. The CDR3 loop reads CASSRNSPNSPLHF. CDR3 nucleotides: TGTGCCAGCAGCAGGAACAGTCCGAATTCACCCCTCCACTTT.

Only one count was recorded for this clone. The DNA for the CDR3 is TGTGCCAGCTCACCTGCGGATACGCAGTATTTT. This sequence encodes CASSPADTQYF. The chain is built from TRBV18 and TRBJ2-3; the D is unclear. The CDR3 length is 11 residues. Trimming removed 3 bases at V and 6 bases at J, with 4 bases between. The germline V gene has CDR1 KGHSH and CDR2 LQKENI.

This chain joins TRBV7-9 and TRBJ1-1; D uncertain. V gave up 5 bases and J gave up 5 bases, with 6 bases separating them. This CDR3 contains 11 residues. The germline gives CDR1 SEHNR, CDR2 FQNEAQ (reference sequence). The CDR3 sequence: CASSPFTEAFF. CDR3 coding DNA: TGTGCCAGCAGCCCCTTTACTGAAGCTTTCTTT.

V and J are TRBV7-3 and TRBJ2-1; 8 bases are a match to TRBD2. The CDR3 covers 16 residues. Per germline, CDR1 SGHTA and CDR2 FQGTGA. Trimming removed 5 bases from V and 2 bases from J; junction bases left unmatched: 8. CDR3 nucleotide sequence: TGTGCCAGCAGCGCCTCCGGGACTAGGCCCTACAATGAGCAGTTCTTC. Translated: CASSASGTRPYNEQFF. The full variable domain, with the rest looked up from reference TRBV7-3 and TRBJ2-1, is GAGVSQTPSNKVTEKGKYVELRCDPISGHTALYWYRQSLGQGPEFLIYFQGTGAADDSGLPNDRFFAVRPEGSVSTLKIQRTERGDSAVYLCASSASGTRPYNEQFFGPGTRLTVL.

V usage is TRBV18 and J usage is TRBJ2-1, with TRBD1 as a possible D gene (6 bases). The CDR3 consists of 15 residues. The V end was cut by 2 bases, the J end by 9 bases, with 17 bases between. Germline V CDR1 and CDR2: KGHSH, LQKENI. The CDR3 is CASSPSHREATEQFF. In DNA form, the CDR3 reads TGTGCCAGCTCACCAAGTCACAGGGAAGCCACTGAGCAGTTCTTC.

J is TRBJ2-2 and V is TRBV5-6; 8 nucleotides line up with TRBD2. The CDR3 has 16 residues. The germline V gene has CDR1 SGHDT and CDR2 YYEEEE. The junction had 11 bases not matched to a gene; V was cut back by 4 bases and J by 6 bases. This CDR3 is CASSPNSGRLAGELFF. The CDR3 DNA is TGTGCCAGCAGCCCGAACAGCGGGAGATTGGCCGGGGAGCTGTTTTTT.

The V call is TRBV5-6, the J call TRBJ2-7; D is possibly TRBD1 (6 bases). The germline V and J ends were trimmed by 0 bases and 3 bases, with 13 bases remaining between them. Germline CDR1 reads SGHDT; CDR2 reads YYEEEE. The CDR3 has 15 amino acids. CDR3 in DNA: TGTGCCAGCAGCTTGGCCAGGGGAGAAATCTACGAGCAGTACTTC. This codes for CASSLARGEIYEQYF.

Only one count was recorded for this clone. This chain joins TRBV19 and TRBJ1-6, with 7 bases identical to TRBD1. The germline gives CDR1 LNHDA, CDR2 SQIVND (reference sequence). The CDR3 spans 15 residues. The trim removed 4 bases at V and 7 bases at J, leaving 7 bases unmatched. CDR3 residues: CASSRDRAGNSPLHF. The CDR3 nucleotides read TGTGCCAGTAGTAGAGACAGGGCTGGGAATTCACCCCTCCACTTT.

The chain has TRBV11-2 and TRBJ1-6; 7 bases line up with TRBD1. Trimming removed 7 bases from V and 10 bases from J; junction bases left unmatched: 7. CDR3 size: 13 residues. Germline loops: CDR1 SGHAT, CDR2 FQNNGV. This CDR3 reads CASTPTGISPLHF. In nucleotides, the CDR3 is TGTGCCAGCACCCCGACAGGGATCTCACCCCTCCACTTT.

The genes are TRBV3-1 (or the pseudogene TRBV3-2) and TRBJ2-1; 7 positions match TRBD2. V trimming: 3 bases; J trimming: 1 base; junction bases outside the gene matches: 3. This CDR3 has 15 amino acids. Per germline, CDR1 LGHDT and CDR2 YNNKEL (reference sequence). The CDR3 spells CASSQSGGSYNEQFF. Written as DNA, the CDR3 is TGTGCCAGCAGCCAGTCGGGAGGATCCTACAATGAGCAGTTCTTC.

The V and J genes are TRBV5-4 and TRBJ2-1, with 7 bases that match TRBD1. Germline V gene sequence: CDR1 SGHNT, CDR2 YYREEE (reference sequence). Trimming removed 7 bases from V and 9 bases from J; junction bases left unmatched: 16. This CDR3 is built from 15 residues. CDR3 region: CASYPRNTGVTEQFF. In DNA, the CDR3 is TGTGCCAGCTACCCAAGAAACACAGGGGTAACTGAGCAGTTCTTC.

This chain connects TRBV2 to TRBJ1-1, with D unresolved. The length of the CDR3 is 17 residues. Deletions cut 4 bases from V and 0 bases from J, with 18 bases between. The V gene's germline CDR1 is SNHLY and CDR2 FYNNEI. The CDR3: CASSVGRGQKLNTEAFF. CDR3 nucleotides: TGTGCCAGCAGTGTAGGTAGAGGCCAGAAGTTGAACACTGAAGCTTTCTTT.

DNA of the CDR3: TGTGCCAGCAGTCATATAGCGGGGGGGCCGAATGAGCAGTTCTTC. This sequence encodes CASSHIAGGPNEQFF. The chain carries TRBV6-5 and TRBJ2-1; 11 bases fit TRBD2. The CDR3 contains 15 residues. The germline V gene has CDR1 MNHEY and CDR2 SVGAGI. The V and J ends lost 5 bases and 7 bases, in that order; junction bases with no gene match: 7.

The genes are TRBV27 and TRBJ1-2; no definite D call. The CDR3 has 14 residues. CDR1 and CDR2 (germline): MNHEY, SMNVEV (reference sequence). Trimming took off 1 base at V and 2 bases at J, with 8 bases between the two ends. The CDR3 here is CASSLFPVNYGYTF. The CDR3 DNA follows: TGTGCCAGCAGTTTATTCCCGGTAAACTATGGCTACACCTTC.

The V and J genes are TRBV28 and TRBJ2-7, with TRBD2 as a possible D gene (6 bases). The CDR3 spans 12 residues. Trimming cost V 1 base and J 6 bases, with 7 bases left between them. Per the germline V gene, CDR1 is MDHEN and CDR2 is SYDVKM. DNA of the CDR3: TGTGCCAGCAGTTTATTGGGGGGCGAGCAGTACTTC. Its translation is CASSLLGGEQYF.

The rearrangement joins TRBV28 to TRBJ2-2, with 10 bases identical to TRBD2. With V trimmed by 4 bases and J by 1 base, 9 bases remained unmatched. CDR1 is MDHEN and CDR2 is SYDVKM in the germline V gene. CDR3 length: 18 residues. The CDR3 DNA reads as TGTGCCAGCAGTTCTAGGGCTAGCGGGAGCCTGAACACCGGGGAGCTGTTTTTT. This encodes CASSSRASGSLNTGELFF.

The chain uses TRBV29-1 and TRBJ1-1; 8 nucleotides agree with TRBD1. V trimming: 6 bases; J trimming: 5 bases; junction bases outside the gene matches: 11. In germline, CDR1 is SQVTM, CDR2 ANQGSEA. The CDR3 loop spans 14 amino acids. The DNA for the CDR3 is TGCAGCGTAGAAAAAGGACAGGGTTTAACTGAAGCTTTCTTT. Residues: CSVEKGQGLTEAFF.

The chain links TRBV9 to TRBJ2-1; 11 bases are a match to TRBD2. Germline V gene lookup returns CDR1 SGDLS and CDR2 YYNGEE. This CDR3 is 15 amino acids long. V was clipped by 3 bases and J by 8 bases; unmatched bases: 7. The CDR3: CASSGSGGALDEQFF. CDR3 nucleotide sequence: TGTGCCAGCAGCGGTAGCGGGGGGGCTCTGGATGAGCAGTTCTTC.

The rearrangement links TRBV28 to TRBJ1-5; 9 nucleotides match TRBD1. This CDR3 region has 14 residues. CDR1 is MDHEN and CDR2 is SYDVKM in the germline V gene. After removal of 1 base from V and 6 bases from J, the junction contained 1 base not matched to a gene. CDR3 amino acids: CASSLLQGAQPQHF. The CDR3 DNA sequence: TGTGCCAGCAGTTTATTACAGGGGGCTCAGCCCCAGCATTTT.

The rearrangement joins TRBV20-1 to TRBJ1-2; a weak D match, TRBD1 (6 bases). Deletions cut 3 bases from V and 6 bases from J, with 8 bases between. The CDR3 runs 11 residues. CDR1 is DFQATT, CDR2 SNEGSKA, per germline (reference sequence). The CDR3 coding sequence is TGCAGTGCTAGTCAGGGGAATGGCTACACCTTC. Protein: CSASQGNGYTF.

DNA for the CDR3: TGTGCCAGCAGCAACCACCCTAGCGGTCAAGAGACCCAGTACTTC. It encodes CASSNHPSGQETQYF. The chain couples TRBV9 to TRBJ2-5; TRBD2 matches at 7 bases. With V trimmed by 4 bases and J by 2 bases, 8 bases remained unmatched. The CDR3 covers 15 residues. Germline values: CDR1 SGDLS, CDR2 YYNGEE.

CDR3 bases: TGTGCCAGCAGTGACGAGGGGACTAGCGGGAGGGGTGAGCAGTTCTTC. Encoded protein: CASSDEGTSGRGEQFF. The rearrangement joins TRBV6-4 to TRBJ2-1, with 16 bases matching TRBD2. CDR3 length equals 16 residues. Losses at the gene ends were 2 bases for V and 9 bases for J; bases not matched to a gene: 4. Germline lookup yields CDR1 MRHNA and CDR2 SNTAGT.

About this clone itself: Other DNA sequences within the sample encode an identical CDR3. The rearrangement uses TRBV12-3 or TRBV12-4 and TRBJ1-1; D ambiguous. This CDR3 has 13 residues. V lost 6 bases to trimming and J lost 3 bases, with 11 bases between them. CDR3 sequence: CASSPGRDTEAFF. CDR3 coding DNA: TGTGCCAGCAGCCCGGGGAGGGACACTGAAGCTTTCTTT.

The chain joins TRBV11-2 to TRBJ2-7; TRBD2 aligns across 13 bases. CDR3 length: 17 amino acids. Germline CDR1 and CDR2: SGHAT and FQNNGV. V trimming: 1 base; J trimming: 6 bases; junction bases outside the gene matches: 9. The CDR3 here is CASSLGSLLAGGLEQYF. CDR3 in DNA: TGTGCCAGCAGCTTAGGTTCCCTACTAGCGGGAGGGCTCGAGCAGTACTTC.

This chain joins TRBV9 and TRBJ2-3, with 8 positions matching TRBD1. The CDR3 is made up of 16 amino acids. V was pared by 0 bases and J by 2 bases, with 5 bases of the junction left unmatched. Germline V gene lookup returns CDR1 SGDLS and CDR2 YYNGEE. Written as DNA, the CDR3 is TGTGCCAGCAGCGTAGTTACAGGGGGTAACACAGATACGCAGTATTTT. Its translation: CASSVVTGGNTDTQYF.